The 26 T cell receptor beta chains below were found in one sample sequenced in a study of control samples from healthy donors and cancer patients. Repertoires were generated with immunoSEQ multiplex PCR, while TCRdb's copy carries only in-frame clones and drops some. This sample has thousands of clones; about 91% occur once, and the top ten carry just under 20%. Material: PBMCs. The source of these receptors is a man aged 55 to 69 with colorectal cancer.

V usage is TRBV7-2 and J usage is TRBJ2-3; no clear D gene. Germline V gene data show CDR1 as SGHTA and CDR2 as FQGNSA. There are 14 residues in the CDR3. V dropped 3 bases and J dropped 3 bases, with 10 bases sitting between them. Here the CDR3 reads CASSLGWATDTQYF. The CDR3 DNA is TGTGCCAGCAGCTTGGGGTGGGCGACAGATACGCAGTATTTT.

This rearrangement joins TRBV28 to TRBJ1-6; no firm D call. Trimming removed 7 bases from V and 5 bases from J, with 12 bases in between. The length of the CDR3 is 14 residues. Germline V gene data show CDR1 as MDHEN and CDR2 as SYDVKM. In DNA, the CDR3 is TGTGCCAGCACTCCCGGACTTCATAATTCACCCCTCCACTTT. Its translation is CASTPGLHNSPLHF.

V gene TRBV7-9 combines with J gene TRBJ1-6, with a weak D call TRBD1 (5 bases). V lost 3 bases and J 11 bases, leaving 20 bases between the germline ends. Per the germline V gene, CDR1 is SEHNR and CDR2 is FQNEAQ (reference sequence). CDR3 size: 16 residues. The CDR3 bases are TGTGCCAGCAGCTTCTCACAGGATTTCGGGTCCCCACCCCTCCACTTT. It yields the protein CASSFSQDFGSPPLHF.

The CDR3 sequence is CASKNSFSGNTIYF. The DNA of the CDR3 is TGTGCCAGCAAAAACAGTTTCTCTGGAAACACCATATATTTT. The chain has TRBV2 and TRBJ1-3; no clear D gene. The germline CDR1 and CDR2 sequences are SNHLY and FYNNEI. The CDR3 is 14 amino acids. Trimming pared 7 bases from V and 0 bases from J, leaving 10 bases between.

CDR3 residues: CASTLGGGSYNEQFF. In DNA, the CDR3 is TGTGCCAGCACCCTTGGGGGGGGCTCCTACAATGAGCAGTTCTTC. V and J are TRBV2 and TRBJ2-1; 7 nucleotides agree with TRBD2. Per the germline V gene, CDR1 is SNHLY and CDR2 is FYNNEI. This CDR3 contains 15 residues. J lost 0 bases, V lost 7 bases, and 6 bases had no gene match.

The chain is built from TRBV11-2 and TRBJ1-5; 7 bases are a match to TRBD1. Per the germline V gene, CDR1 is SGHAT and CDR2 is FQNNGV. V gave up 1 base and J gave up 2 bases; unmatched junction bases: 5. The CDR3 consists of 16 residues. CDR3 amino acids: CASSLAQGDGNQPQHF. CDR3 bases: TGTGCCAGCAGCTTAGCGCAGGGGGACGGCAATCAGCCCCAGCATTTT.

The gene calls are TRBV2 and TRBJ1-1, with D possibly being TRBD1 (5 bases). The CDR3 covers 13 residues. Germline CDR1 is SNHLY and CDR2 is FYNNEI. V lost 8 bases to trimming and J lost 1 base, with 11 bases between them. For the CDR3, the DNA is TGTGCCAGCCGGCGACAGCCGAACACTGAAGCTTTCTTT. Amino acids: CASRRQPNTEAFF.

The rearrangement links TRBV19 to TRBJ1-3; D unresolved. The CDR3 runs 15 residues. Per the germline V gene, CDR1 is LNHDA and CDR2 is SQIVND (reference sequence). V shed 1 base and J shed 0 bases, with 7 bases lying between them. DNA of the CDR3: TGTGCCAGTAGTATAGGGTTGAGCTCTGGAAACACCATATATTTT. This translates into CASSIGLSSGNTIYF.

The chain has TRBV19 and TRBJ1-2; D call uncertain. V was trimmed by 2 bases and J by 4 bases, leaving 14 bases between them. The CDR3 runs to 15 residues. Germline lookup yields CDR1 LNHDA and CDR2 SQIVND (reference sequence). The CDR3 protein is CASSIFGSPFYGYTF. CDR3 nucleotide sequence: TGTGCCAGTAGTATATTTGGGTCTCCTTTCTATGGCTACACCTTC. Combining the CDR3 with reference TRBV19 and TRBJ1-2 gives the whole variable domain DGGITQSPKYLFRKEGQNVTLSCEQNLNHDAMYWYRQDPGQGLRLIYYSQIVNDFQKGDIAEGYSVSREKKESFPLTVTSAQKNPTAFYLCASSIFGSPFYGYTFGSGTRLTVV.

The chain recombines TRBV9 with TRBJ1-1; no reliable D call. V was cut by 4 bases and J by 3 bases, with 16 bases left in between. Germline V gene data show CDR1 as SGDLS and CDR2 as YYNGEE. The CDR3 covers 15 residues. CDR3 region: CASSSHTGWDTEAFF. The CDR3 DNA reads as TGTGCCAGCAGCTCCCACACGGGCTGGGACACTGAAGCTTTCTTT.

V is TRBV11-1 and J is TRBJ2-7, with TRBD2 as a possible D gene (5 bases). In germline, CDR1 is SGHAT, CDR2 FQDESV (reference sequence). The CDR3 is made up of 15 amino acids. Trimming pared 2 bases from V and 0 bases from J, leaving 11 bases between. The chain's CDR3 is CASSLRGPTSYEQYF. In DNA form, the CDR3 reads TGTGCCAGCAGCTTAAGAGGGCCCACCTCCTACGAGCAGTACTTC.

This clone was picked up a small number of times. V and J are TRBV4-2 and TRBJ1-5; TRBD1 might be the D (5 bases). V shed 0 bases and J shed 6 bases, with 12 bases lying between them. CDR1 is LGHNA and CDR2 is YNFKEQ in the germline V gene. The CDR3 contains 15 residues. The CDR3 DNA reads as TGTGCCAGCAGCCAAGAATGGGGGTTAATTCAGCCCCAGCATTTT. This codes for CASSQEWGLIQPQHF.

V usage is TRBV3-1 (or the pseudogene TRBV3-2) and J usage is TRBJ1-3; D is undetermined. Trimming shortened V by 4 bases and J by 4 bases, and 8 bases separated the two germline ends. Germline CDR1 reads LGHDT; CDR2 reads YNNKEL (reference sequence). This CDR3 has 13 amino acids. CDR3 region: CASSPTAGNTIYF. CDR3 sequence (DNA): TGTGCCAGCAGCCCCACCGCCGGAAACACCATATATTTT.

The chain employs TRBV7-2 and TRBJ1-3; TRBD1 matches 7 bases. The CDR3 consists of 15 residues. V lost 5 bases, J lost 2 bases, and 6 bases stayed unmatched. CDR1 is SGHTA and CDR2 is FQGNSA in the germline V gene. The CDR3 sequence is CASSPYRGAGNTIYF. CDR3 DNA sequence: TGTGCCAGCAGCCCTTACAGGGGTGCTGGAAACACCATATATTTT.

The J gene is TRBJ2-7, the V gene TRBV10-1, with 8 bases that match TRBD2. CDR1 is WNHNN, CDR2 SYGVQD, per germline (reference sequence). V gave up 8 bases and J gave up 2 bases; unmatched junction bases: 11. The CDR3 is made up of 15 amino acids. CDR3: CASGRGGWWTYEQYF. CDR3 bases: TGCGCCAGCGGCCGGGGGGGTTGGTGGACCTACGAGCAGTACTTC.

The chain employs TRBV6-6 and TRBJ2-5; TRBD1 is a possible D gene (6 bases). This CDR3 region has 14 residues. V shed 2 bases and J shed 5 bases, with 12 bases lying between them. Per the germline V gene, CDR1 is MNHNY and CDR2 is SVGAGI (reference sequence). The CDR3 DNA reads TGTGCCAGCAGTTACAGACTAACAGGGGAGACCCAGTACTTC. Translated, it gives CASSYRLTGETQYF.

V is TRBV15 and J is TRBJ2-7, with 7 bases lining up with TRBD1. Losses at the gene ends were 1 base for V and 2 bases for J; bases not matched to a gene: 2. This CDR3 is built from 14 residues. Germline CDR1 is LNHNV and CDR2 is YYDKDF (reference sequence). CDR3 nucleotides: TGTGCCACCAGCAGAGGGGGGACAGCCTACGAGCAGTACTTC. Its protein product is CATSRGGTAYEQYF.

DNA of the CDR3: TGTGCCAGCAGCTTACTATACGGGAGCTATGGCTACACCTTC. Translation gives CASSLLYGSYGYTF. V and J are TRBV5-4 and TRBJ1-2; D not resolved. Per the germline V gene, CDR1 is SGHNT and CDR2 is YYREEE (reference sequence). The germline V and J ends were trimmed by 2 bases and 4 bases, with 12 bases remaining between them. CDR3 length equals 14 residues.

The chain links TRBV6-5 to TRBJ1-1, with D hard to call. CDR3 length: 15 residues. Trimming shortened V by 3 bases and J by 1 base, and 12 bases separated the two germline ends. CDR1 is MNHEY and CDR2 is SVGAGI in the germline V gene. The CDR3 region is CASSYRAWSNTEAFF. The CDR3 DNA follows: TGTGCCAGCAGTTATAGGGCATGGTCGAACACTGAAGCTTTCTTT.

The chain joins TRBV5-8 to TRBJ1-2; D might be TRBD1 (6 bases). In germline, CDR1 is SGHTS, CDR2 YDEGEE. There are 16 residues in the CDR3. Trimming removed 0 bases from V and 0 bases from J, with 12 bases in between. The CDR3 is CASSLGYWTANYGYTF. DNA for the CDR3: TGTGCCAGCAGCTTGGGGTATTGGACAGCTAACTATGGCTACACCTTC.

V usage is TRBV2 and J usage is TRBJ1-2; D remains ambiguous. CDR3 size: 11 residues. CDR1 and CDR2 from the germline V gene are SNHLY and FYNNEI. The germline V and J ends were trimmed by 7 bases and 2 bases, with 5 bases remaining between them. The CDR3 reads CASTDNYGYTF. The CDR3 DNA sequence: TGTGCCAGCACGGACAACTATGGCTACACCTTC.

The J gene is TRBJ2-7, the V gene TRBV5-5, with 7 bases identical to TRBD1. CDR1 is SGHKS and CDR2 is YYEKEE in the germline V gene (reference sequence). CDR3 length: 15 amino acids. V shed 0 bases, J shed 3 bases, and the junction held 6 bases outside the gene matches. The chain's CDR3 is CASSLARGPFYEQYF. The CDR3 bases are TGTGCCAGCAGCTTGGCAAGGGGGCCCTTCTACGAGCAGTACTTC.

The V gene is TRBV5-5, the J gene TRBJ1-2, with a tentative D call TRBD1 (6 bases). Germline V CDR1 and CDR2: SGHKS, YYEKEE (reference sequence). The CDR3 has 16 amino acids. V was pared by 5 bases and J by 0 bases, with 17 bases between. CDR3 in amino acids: CASSYRGLPSNYGYTF. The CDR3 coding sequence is TGTGCCAGCAGTTACCGGGGGCTGCCCTCTAACTATGGCTACACCTTC.

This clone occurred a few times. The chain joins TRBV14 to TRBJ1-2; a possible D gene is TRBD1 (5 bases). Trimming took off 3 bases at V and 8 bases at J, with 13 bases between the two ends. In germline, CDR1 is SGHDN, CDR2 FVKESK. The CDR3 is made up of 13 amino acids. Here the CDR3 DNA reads TGTGCCAGCAGCCAGGGGCGGGTCGACGGCTACACCTTC. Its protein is CASSQGRVDGYTF. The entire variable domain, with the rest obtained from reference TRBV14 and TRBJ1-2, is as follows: EAGVTQFPSHSVIEKGQTVTLRCDPISGHDNLYWYRRVMGKEIKFLLHFVKESKQDESGMPNNRFLAERTGGTYSTLKVQPAELEDSGVYFCASSQGRVDGYTFGSGTRLTVV.

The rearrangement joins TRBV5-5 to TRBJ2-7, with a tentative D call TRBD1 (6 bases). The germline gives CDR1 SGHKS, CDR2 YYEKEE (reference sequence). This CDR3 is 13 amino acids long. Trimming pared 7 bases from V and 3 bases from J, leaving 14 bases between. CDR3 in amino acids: CASFPQGGYEQYF. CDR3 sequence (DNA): TGTGCCAGCTTTCCCCAAGGGGGCTACGAGCAGTACTTC.

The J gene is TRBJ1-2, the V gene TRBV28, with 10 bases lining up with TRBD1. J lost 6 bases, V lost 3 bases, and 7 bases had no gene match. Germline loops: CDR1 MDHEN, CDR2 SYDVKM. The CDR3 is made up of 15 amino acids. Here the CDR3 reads CASSLGDRGLNGYTF. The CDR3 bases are TGTGCCAGCAGTTTGGGTGACAGGGGGCTGAATGGCTACACCTTC.